This T cell receptor (beta chain) came from a study of human T cells and chemical hapten exposure. The time point denotes: pre-sensitization, week 0. Treatment denoted: therapeutic diphenylcyclopropenone sensitization with weekly scalp DPC. TCRdb used MiXCR to reprocess the RACE reads, holding one entry per CDR3 protein. The sample lists 87,000 or so distinct CDR3 sequences, around 9.6% seen once, with approximately 3.9% in the top ten. After removal of 1 base from V and 8 bases from J, the junction contained 10 bases not matched to a gene. This CDR3 is 16 amino acids long. Germline assignment: CDR1 LGHNA and CDR2 YSLEER. This clonotype has just a few counts.

The origin of this receptor is a woman aged 40 to 50 with alopecia areata. Some clones in this sample may be carry-over from other donors' samples. The chain joins TRBV4-3 to TRBJ1-4, with 7 nucleotides matching TRBD1. This specimen was whole blood, taken in connection with sensitization to the hapten diphenylcyclopropenone (DPC). In nucleotides, the CDR3 is TGCGCCAGCAGCCAAGGGATGGGAGGGGGCGAAGAAAAACTGTTTTTT. This encodes CASSQGMGGGEEKLFF.